The 9 T cell receptor beta chains below all came from one sample that was sequenced in a study of persistence of HIV-infected CD4 T cells. No antigen is known for these receptors. The stimulus was lysate of CMV-infected fibroblasts, approximately 9.7 ug/mL. Sorted nonresponding memory CD4+ T cells were CD40L-negative, CD69-negative, CD45RO-high. This was the immunoSEQ version 4 assay in survey mode. TCRdb's table, derived via immunoSEQ multiplex PCR, lists solely in-frame clones and lacks some. The table records tens of thousands of clones, 75% to 85% of them present only once. The material was CD4+ T cells sorted from PBMCs after approximately 19-hour stimulation, obtained from a patient who received antiretroviral therapy. The receptor source for this set is an adult man with HIV who was CMV-seropositive.

The J gene is TRBJ2-3, the V gene TRBV7-6; 7 bases align to TRBD1. V trimming: 4 bases; J trimming: 2 bases; junction bases outside the gene matches: 6. Germline V CDR1 and CDR2: SGHVS, FNYEAQ. There are 15 residues in the CDR3. CDR3 loop: CASSSWDSSTDTQYF. The CDR3 DNA reads TGTGCCAGCAGCTCATGGGACAGCTCCACAGATACGCAGTATTTT.

This chain links TRBV29-1 with TRBJ1-5; 7 bases map to TRBD1. In germline, CDR1 is SQVTM, CDR2 ANQGSEA. With V trimmed by 5 bases and J by 1 base, 2 bases remained unmatched. The CDR3 runs 13 residues. The CDR3: CSVRRGSNQPQHF. The CDR3 DNA follows: TGCAGCGTTCGCAGGGGGAGCAATCAGCCCCAGCATTTT.

The chain is built from TRBV4-1 and TRBJ2-3, with 8 bases lining up with TRBD2. This CDR3 is 16 amino acids long. V trimming: 4 bases; J trimming: 4 bases; junction bases outside the gene matches: 10. The germline V gene encodes CDR1 MGHRA and CDR2 YSYEKL. CDR3 in amino acids: CASSRIAGLGPDTQYF. The CDR3 nucleotides read TGCGCCAGCAGCCGGATAGCGGGATTGGGCCCAGATACGCAGTATTTT.

This chain connects TRBV30 to TRBJ1-3; D gene unclear. This CDR3 has 15 residues. CDR1 is GTSNPN, CDR2 SVGIG, per germline (reference sequence). With 0 bases removed from V and 4 bases from J, the gap between germline ends came to 13 bases. The CDR3 sequence is CAWSVRRGSGNTIYF. CDR3 in DNA: TGTGCCTGGAGTGTACGTCGAGGCAGCGGAAACACCATATATTTT.

This clone was seen a single time. J is TRBJ1-4 and V is TRBV7-9, with 12 bases aligning to TRBD1. This CDR3 comprises 17 residues. V trimming: 4 bases; J trimming: 1 base; junction bases outside the gene matches: 4. The germline V gene has CDR1 SEHNR and CDR2 FQNEAQ (reference sequence). The CDR3 nucleotides read TGTGCCAGCAGCTCGGGACAGGGGGCGTTAACTAATGAAAAACTGTTTTTT. Encoded protein: CASSSGQGALTNEKLFF.

This chain joins TRBV30 and TRBJ1-6, with TRBD1 identical over 11 bases. Germline CDR1 reads GTSNPN; CDR2 reads SVGIG (reference sequence). The CDR3 extends over 13 amino acids. With V trimmed by 7 bases and J by 7 bases, 3 bases remained unmatched. The CDR3 bases are TGTGCCTTGCGGGACAGGGGGAATTCACCCCTCCACTTT. This translates into CALRDRGNSPLHF. The complete variable domain, with remaining parts taken from reference TRBV30 and TRBJ1-6, reads SQTIHQWPATLVQPVGSPLSLECTVEGTSNPNLYWYRQAAGRGLQLLFYSVGIGQISSEVPQNLSASRPQDRQFILSSKKLLLSDSGFYLCALRDRGNSPLHFGNGTRLTVT.

The rearrangement joins TRBV19 to TRBJ2-7; 10 bases map to TRBD2. Losses at the gene ends were 4 bases for V and 4 bases for J; bases not matched to a gene: 13. The CDR3 runs 17 residues. Germline CDR1 LNHDA, CDR2 SQIVND (reference sequence). The CDR3 nucleotides read TGTGCCAGTAGTAGACCCCTCGAGAGTAGCGGGAGGTACGAGCAGTACTTC. Residues: CASSRPLESSGRYEQYF.

V is TRBV25-1 and J is TRBJ2-5; a weak D match, TRBD2 (6 bases). V was clipped by 3 bases and J by 7 bases, with 12 bases between them. CDR1 is MGHDK, CDR2 SYGVNS, per germline. There are 13 residues in the CDR3. The chain's CDR3 is CASSEMGLWTQYF. Here the CDR3 DNA reads TGTGCCAGCAGTGAGATGGGACTGTGGACCCAGTACTTC.

The CDR3 nucleotides are TGTGCCACCCAAGCGGGGGGACCTACCTACGAGCAGTACTTC. Amino acid sequence: CATQAGGPTYEQYF. The chain couples TRBV27 to TRBJ2-7, with 9 bases that match TRBD2. Looked up from germline, CDR1 is MNHEY and CDR2 is SMNVEV (reference sequence). V trimming: 10 bases; J trimming: 2 bases; junction bases outside the gene matches: 9. CDR3 length: 14 residues.